This entry is about one TCR beta chain. What it recognizes is unknown. Germline loops: CDR1 SGHTA, CDR2 FQGTGA. Trimming stripped 1 base from V and 4 bases from J, with 7 bases between. This CDR3 spans 13 amino acids. Profiling relied on immunoSEQ multiplex PCR, and the TCRdb table lists in-frame clones only, not all of them. Here the sample spans just over 15,000 clones, 60% to 85% being singletons. This entry comes from a study of chemoradiotherapy in HPV16-positive cancers. Over chemoradiotherapy, repertoires were sampled more than once. Points from the study as a whole: During treatment, candidate HPV-specific clones and E7-related motifs expanded in tumor.

The source is a human donor with HPV-associated anogenital cancer. V is TRBV7-3 and J is TRBJ1-1, with D hard to call. This material was collected from a patient who underwent chemoradiotherapy. The CDR3 coding sequence is TGTGCCAGCAGCTTAAACTCAGTCACTGAAGCTTTCTTT. Its protein is CASSLNSVTEAFF.